This TCR beta chain was retrieved from a study of blood T cell repertoires in COVID-19. Study context: Both acute and convalescent COVID-19 samples were obtained from the United States, Italy and Spain. T cells, B-cell-depleted T cells, or PBMCs supplied cDNA or gDNA.

A Seattle source enrolled patients during active infection and followed them longitudinally. Germline V gene lookup returns CDR1 SGHTA and CDR2 FQGNSA. V was clipped by 5 bases and J by 6 bases; unmatched bases: 13. The CDR3 runs to 16 residues. Original data processing: How many nucleated cells were present was estimated from reference gene primer amplification. TCRdb's table, derived via immunoSEQ multiplex PCR, lists solely in-frame clones and lacks some. D and trimming were read from the DNA, whereas the V and J calls and clone size are those reported in that table. Of about 320,000 clones in the sample, approximately 90% are singletons; the top ten hold 1.5% to 2%.

The J gene is TRBJ1-5, the V gene TRBV7-2; 7 bases are a match to TRBD1. This receptor was taken from a woman aged 25 to 45 with COVID-19, enrolled during active disease. The source material was peripheral blood. CDR3 sequence reads: CASSQSQGVLVQPQHF. The CDR3 nucleotides are TGTGCCAGCAGCCAAAGCCAGGGGGTATTGGTTCAGCCCCAGCATTTT. Variable domain in full (rest from reference TRBV7-2 and TRBJ1-5): GAGVSQSPSNKVTEKGKDVELRCDPISGHTALYWYRQSLGQGLEFLIYFQGNSAPDKSGLPSDRFSAERTGGSVSTLTIQRTQQEDSAVYLCASSQSQGVLVQPQHFGDGTRLSIL.